This TCR beta chain is drawn from a study of cytomegalovirus exposure and HLA in healthy donors. Points from the study as a whole: Researchers counted roughly 150 TCR beta chains as cytomegalovirus-associated. Within the approximately 120 validation repertoires, first-cohort TCR clusters tended to co-occur, according to a later analysis.

Concerning this clone: What it binds is not known.

Repertoires were generated with immunoSEQ multiplex PCR, while TCRdb's copy carries only in-frame clones and drops some. The sample lists roughly 330,000 clones; roughly 87% were seen once. V shed 6 bases, J shed 7 bases, and the junction held 5 bases outside the gene matches. The germline V gene encodes CDR1 MNHEY and CDR2 SVGAGI. The length of the CDR3 is 15 residues. The J gene is TRBJ2-1, the V gene TRBV6-5; TRBD2 aligns across 14 bases. The specimen was PBMCs. This clonotype was sampled from a woman in her 30s in good health and CMV-seropositive. The CDR3 DNA reads TGTGCCAGCAGAAGAGGGACTAGCGGGAGAAATGAGCAGTTCTTC. This gives the protein CASRRGTSGRNEQFF.